The next 26 T cell receptor beta chains were all read from a single sample in a study of blood T cell repertoires in COVID-19. Generated by immunoSEQ multiplex PCR, the TCRdb table keeps only in-frame clones and is missing some. The sample lists approximately 150,000 clones; about 80% were seen once. Sequenced material: peripheral blood. These receptors were taken from a man aged 70-80 years with active or convalescent COVID-19.

The rearrangement links TRBV5-1 to TRBJ2-1, with a weak D call TRBD1 (5 bases). Per the germline V gene, CDR1 is SGHRS and CDR2 is YFSETQ. Deletions cut 4 bases from V and 2 bases from J, with 13 bases between. The CDR3 extends over 15 amino acids. CDR3 protein: CASSPQGDPYNEQFF. CDR3 DNA: TGCGCCAGCAGCCCCCAGGGTGACCCCTACAATGAGCAGTTCTTC.

This clone was counted once. V gene TRBV4-1 combines with J gene TRBJ2-1; 7 positions agree with TRBD2. Germline CDR1 MGHRA, CDR2 YSYEKL. With V trimmed by 4 bases and J by 1 base, 10 bases remained unmatched. The CDR3 has 17 amino acids. The CDR3 is CASSPEPGLRSYNEQFF. The CDR3 DNA reads as TGCGCCAGCAGCCCTGAACCGGGACTAAGGTCCTACAATGAGCAGTTCTTC.

This chain uses TRBV19 with TRBJ2-2, with a weak D call TRBD1 (7 bases). The CDR3 runs 14 residues. In germline, CDR1 is LNHDA, CDR2 SQIVND (reference sequence). With 6 bases removed from V and 6 bases from J, the gap between germline ends came to 14 bases. In DNA, the CDR3 is TGTGCCAGTAGGACGACAGGGAGGTCCGGGGAGCTGTTTTTT. It is translated as CASRTTGRSGELFF. Full variable domain (outside the CDR3, taken from reference TRBV19 and TRBJ2-2): DGGITQSPKYLFRKEGQNVTLSCEQNLNHDAMYWYRQDPGQGLRLIYYSQIVNDFQKGDIAEGYSVSREKKESFPLTVTSAQKNPTAFYLCASRTTGRSGELFFGEGSRLTVL.

This sequence joins TRBV5-6 and TRBJ1-5; D is ambiguous. Trimming left V 1 base short and J 4 bases short, with 9 bases between. The CDR3 is 14 amino acids. CDR1 is SGHDT, CDR2 YYEEEE, per germline. The CDR3 sequence is CASSLPGLNQPQHF. The CDR3 nucleotides are TGTGCCAGCAGCTTGCCAGGTTTGAATCAGCCCCAGCATTTT.

The J gene is TRBJ1-6, the V gene TRBV9, with 8 nucleotides matching TRBD1. V dropped 3 bases and J dropped 6; count of bases not matched to a gene: 2. The CDR3 is 14 amino acids. Germline CDR1 SGDLS, CDR2 YYNGEE. CDR3 sequence: CASSATGANSPLHF. The CDR3 region has the DNA TGTGCCAGCAGCGCGACAGGGGCTAATTCACCCCTCCACTTT.

This sequence joins TRBV10-3 and TRBJ2-4; D ambiguous. The germline gives CDR1 ENHRY, CDR2 SYGVKD. The V and J ends lost 2 bases and 1 base respectively, with 9 bases between them. The CDR3 contains 15 residues. Here the CDR3 reads CAISEVGWAKNIQYF. The CDR3 DNA follows: TGTGCCATCAGTGAGGTCGGTTGGGCCAAAAACATTCAGTACTTC.

The V and J genes are TRBV7-2 and TRBJ2-3, with a tentative D call TRBD2 (5 bases). Germline CDR1 and CDR2: SGHTA and FQGNSA. This CDR3 has 13 residues. Trimming removed 7 bases at V and 3 bases at J, with 11 bases between. CDR3 in DNA: TGTGCCAGCACGGGAACTAGGACAGATACGCAGTATTTT. It encodes CASTGTRTDTQYF.

The chain joins TRBV9 to TRBJ1-1; D gene unclear. Germline V gives CDR1 SGDLS, CDR2 YYNGEE. The CDR3 sequence is 15 residues long. V shed 0 bases and J shed 1 base, with 10 bases lying between them. The CDR3 sequence: CASSVVGTGNTEAFF. CDR3 DNA sequence: TGTGCCAGCAGCGTAGTGGGTACGGGGAACACTGAAGCTTTCTTT. The full variable domain, rest sourced from reference TRBV9 and TRBJ1-1, is DSGVTQTPKHLITATGQRVTLRCSPRSGDLSVYWYQQSLDQGLQFLIQYYNGEERAKGNILERFSAQQFPDLHSELNLSSLELGDSALYFCASSVVGTGNTEAFFGQGTRLTVV.

V is TRBV15 and J is TRBJ2-3; TRBD1 matches at 7 bases. V trimming: 1 base; J trimming: 6 bases; junction bases outside the gene matches: 13. The CDR3 spans 17 residues. Germline V lookup: CDR1 LNHNV, CDR2 YYDKDF (reference sequence). CDR3 nucleotides: TGTGCCACCAGCAGAGGGTTTAGACAGGGTTTCGCGGATACGCAGTATTTT. Its protein is CATSRGFRQGFADTQYF.

The chain joins TRBV29-1 to TRBJ2-3, with D unresolved. The CDR3 totals 14 residues. Germline V lookup: CDR1 SQVTM, CDR2 ANQGSEA. Deletions cut 4 bases from V and 0 bases from J, with 11 bases between. The CDR3 coding sequence is TGCAGCGTTGCTGGCGGAGTTAGCACAGATACGCAGTATTTT. It codes for CSVAGGVSTDTQYF.

The chain combines TRBV25-1 with TRBJ2-6, with D unclear. Germline loops: CDR1 MGHDK, CDR2 SYGVNS. The CDR3 consists of 13 residues. V gave up 8 bases and J gave up 4 bases, with 9 bases separating them. CDR3 bases: TGTGCCAGCCTCGAAGCAGGGGCCAACGTCCTGACTTTC. It translates to CASLEAGANVLTF.

This clone came up once. The J gene is TRBJ1-3, the V gene TRBV29-1; D perhaps matches TRBD1 (5 bases). The V and J ends lost 6 bases and 4 bases respectively, with 16 bases between them. The CDR3 has 14 amino acids. CDR1 SQVTM and CDR2 ANQGSEA come from the germline V gene. This CDR3 reads CSVRWGVVGNTIYF. Here the CDR3 DNA reads TGCAGCGTCCGGTGGGGGGTTGTAGGAAACACCATATATTTT.

The CDR3 coding sequence is TGTGCCAGCAGTTCACCGACAGGGGGGGGCTATCAGCCCCAGCATTTT. This translates into CASSSPTGGGYQPQHF. The genes are TRBV28 and TRBJ1-5; 9 bases are shared with TRBD1. CDR1 and CDR2 from the germline V gene are MDHEN and SYDVKM. The CDR3 spans 16 residues. The V and J ends lost 4 bases and 5 bases, in that order; junction bases with no gene match: 9.

The chain couples TRBV3-1 (or the pseudogene TRBV3-2) to TRBJ1-6, with 7 bases aligning to TRBD1. The junction had 5 bases not matched to a gene; V was cut back by 3 bases and J by 9 bases. The CDR3 is made up of 14 amino acids. From germline, CDR1 is LGHDT and CDR2 YNNKEL (reference sequence). The chain's CDR3 is CASSQGQWGSPLHF. CDR3 nucleotides: TGTGCCAGCAGCCAGGGACAGTGGGGTTCACCCCTCCACTTT.

The chain recombines TRBV7-8 with TRBJ1-6; D not certain. The germline CDR1 and CDR2 sequences are SGHVS and FQNEAQ. The V and J ends lost 0 bases and 10 bases respectively, with 4 bases between them. The CDR3 runs to 12 residues. The CDR3 nucleotides are TGTGCCAGCAGCTTAGCGCGGTCACCCCTCCACTTT. This translates into CASSLARSPLHF.

This clone was seen once. V gene TRBV18 combines with J gene TRBJ2-7, with D maybe TRBD2 (5 bases). Per the germline V gene, CDR1 is KGHSH and CDR2 is LQKENI. The V gene lost 4 bases and the J gene lost 2 bases, with 12 bases spanning the gap. The CDR3 length is 14 residues. Here the CDR3 reads CASSLSGLPYEQYF. CDR3 DNA: TGTGCCAGCTCACTCTCGGGATTACCCTACGAGCAGTACTTC. Based on the CDR3 plus reference TRBV18 and TRBJ2-7, the full variable domain is NAGVMQNPRHLVRRRGQEARLRCSPMKGHSHVYWYRQLPEEGLKFMVYLQKENIIDESGMPKERFSAEFPKEGPSILRIQQVVRGDSAAYFCASSLSGLPYEQYFGPGTRLTVT.

In DNA, the CDR3 is TGTGCCAGCAGCTTAGATGGTTCGCGGTGGGAGACCCAGTACTTC. Residues: CASSLDGSRWETQYF. V and J are TRBV11-3 and TRBJ2-5, with unresolved D. CDR3 length equals 15 residues. Trimming removed 0 bases from V and 5 bases from J, with 13 bases in between. The germline V gene has CDR1 SGHNT and CDR2 YENEEA. The full variable domain, in which reference TRBV11-3 and TRBJ2-5 provide the parts outside the CDR3, is EAGVVQSPRYKIIEKKQPVAFWCNPISGHNTLYWYLQNLGQGPELLIRYENEEAVDDSQLPKDRFSAERLKGVDSTLKIQPAELGDSAVYLCASSLDGSRWETQYFGPGTRLLVL.

This clone has only a few counts. V usage is TRBV28 and J usage is TRBJ2-7, with D perhaps matching TRBD1 (6 bases). V was cut by 3 bases and J by 3 bases, with 9 bases left in between. CDR1 MDHEN and CDR2 SYDVKM come from the germline V gene. The CDR3 covers 13 residues. The CDR3 nucleotides read TGTGCCAGCAGTTTCGCGACAGGCTACGAGCAGTACTTC. It codes for CASSFATGYEQYF.

The V gene is TRBV18, the J gene TRBJ2-2; D perhaps matches TRBD1 (6 bases). This CDR3 is built from 14 residues. Germline lookup yields CDR1 KGHSH and CDR2 LQKENI. V gave up 3 bases and J gave up 1 base, with 6 bases separating them. The CDR3 DNA reads as TGTGCCAGCTCACCGACAGGGAACACCGGGGAGCTGTTTTTT. It specifies CASSPTGNTGELFF.

The chain employs TRBV7-2 and TRBJ1-1; D unresolved. The germline CDR1 and CDR2 sequences are SGHTA and FQGNSA. The CDR3 loop spans 13 amino acids. The ends were cut back, 3 bases at V and 2 bases at J, with 7 bases in the middle. CDR3 coding DNA: TGTGCCAGCAGCTTTGGGCGAAACACTGAAGCTTTCTTT. It specifies CASSFGRNTEAFF.

This clone was detected only a few times. The V and J genes are TRBV2 and TRBJ2-3; TRBD1 matches at 7 bases. V shed 7 bases and J 4 bases; nucleotides not matched to a gene: 8. Germline CDR1 SNHLY, CDR2 FYNNEI. This CDR3 spans 14 amino acids. CDR3 in DNA: TGTGCCAGCAACCGAGAGCAGGGGGCAGATACGCAGTATTTT. Amino acid sequence: CASNREQGADTQYF.

The chain has TRBV28 and TRBJ1-4; D is possibly TRBD1 (5 bases). This CDR3 contains 14 residues. Germline V gene lookup returns CDR1 MDHEN and CDR2 SYDVKM. V lost 8 bases and J lost 4, with 14 bases in between. The chain's CDR3 is CASYPGGGNEKLFF. CDR3 in DNA: TGTGCCAGCTATCCGGGGGGTGGTAATGAAAAACTGTTTTTT. The variable domain in full, completed from reference TRBV28 and TRBJ1-4, reads DVKVTQSSRYLVKRTGEKVFLECVQDMDHENMFWYRQDPGLGLRLIYFSYDVKMKEKGDIPEGYSVSREKKERFSLILESASTNQTSMYLCASYPGGGNEKLFFGSGTQLSVL.

As concerns this clone: A much larger clone sits a single nucleotide away, making a read error possible. The chain recombines TRBV2 with TRBJ2-7; a weak D match, TRBD1 (6 bases). V was shortened by 6 bases and J by 1 base, with 7 bases between the two germline ends. The CDR3 runs to 12 residues. Germline CDR1 and CDR2: SNHLY and FYNNEI. CDR3 sequence (DNA): TGTGCCAGCAGACAGGGTTCCTACGAGCAGTACTTC. Translated: CASRQGSYEQYF.

The sample holds one count of this clone. The chain combines TRBV6-2 or TRBV6-3 with TRBJ2-7, with 13 positions matching TRBD2. The CDR3 sequence is 16 residues long. The germline CDR1 and CDR2 sequences are MNHEY and SVGEGT. V shed 2 bases and J 9 bases; nucleotides not matched to a gene: 10. The CDR3, as DNA: TGTGCCAGCAGTTACGCTCGGACTAGCGGGAGTTCGGTGCAGTACTTC. Translation gives CASSYARTSGSSVQYF.

The chain recombines TRBV28 with TRBJ1-5; weak D call: TRBD1 (5 bases). The germline gives CDR1 MDHEN, CDR2 SYDVKM. The CDR3 totals 14 residues. Between the trimmed V and J ends, which lost 3 bases and 4 bases, there was a span of 10 bases. The CDR3 is CASSLGTANQPQHF. DNA for the CDR3: TGTGCCAGCAGTTTGGGGACTGCGAATCAGCCCCAGCATTTT.

The rearrangement joins TRBV27 to TRBJ2-6; TRBD1 aligns across 8 bases. The V segment lost 5 bases and the J segment 1 base; nucleotides outside the gene matches: 1. This CDR3 comprises 15 residues. From germline, CDR1 is MNHEY and CDR2 SMNVEV (reference sequence). This CDR3 is CASSGQGSGANVLTF. Here the CDR3 DNA reads TGTGCCAGCAGTGGACAGGGTTCTGGGGCCAACGTCCTGACTTTC.